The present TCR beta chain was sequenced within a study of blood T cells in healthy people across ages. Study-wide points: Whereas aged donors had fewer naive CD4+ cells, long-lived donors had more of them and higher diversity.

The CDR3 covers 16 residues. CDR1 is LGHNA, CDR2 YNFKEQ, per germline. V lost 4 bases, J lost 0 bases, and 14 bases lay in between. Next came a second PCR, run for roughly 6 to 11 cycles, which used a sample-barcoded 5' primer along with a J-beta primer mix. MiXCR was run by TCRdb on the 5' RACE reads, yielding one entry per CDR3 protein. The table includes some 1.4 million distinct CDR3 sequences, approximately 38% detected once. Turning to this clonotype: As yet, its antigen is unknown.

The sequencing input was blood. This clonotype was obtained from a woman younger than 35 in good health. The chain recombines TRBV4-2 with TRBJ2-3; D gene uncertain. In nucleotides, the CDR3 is TGTGCCAGCAGCCTCCAGCTGTCGTCTAGCACAGATACGCAGTATTTT. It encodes CASSLQLSSSTDTQYF.